The TCR beta chain under discussion was sequenced for a study of early T cells in non-severe SARS-CoV-2 infection. Study information: From unsorted whole blood, bulk RNA was sequenced, and the chains remained unpaired.

This clonotype was counted at least ten times. TCRdb processed the 5' RACE reads anew with MiXCR; each CDR3 protein has one entry. The table records 60,000 to 75,000 distinct CDR3 sequences, 10% to 15% of them present only once. In germline, CDR1 is MDHEN, CDR2 SYDVKM. Trimming removed 5 bases from V and 7 bases from J; junction bases left unmatched: 8. The CDR3 sequence is 14 residues long. The sample consisted of whole blood, taken at baseline. The V call is TRBV28, the J call TRBJ2-7; 10 bases align to TRBD1. The receptor was derived from an adult who was a healthcare worker with PCR-confirmed SARS-CoV-2 infection or an uninfected control (not recorded which). The CDR3 reads CASSTGTGVLEQYF. In nucleotides, the CDR3 is TGTGCCAGCAGTACCGGGACAGGGGTATTAGAGCAGTACTTC.